One sample yielded the 28 T cell receptor beta chains listed below, sequenced in a study of blood T cell repertoires in COVID-19. Clones were read by immunoSEQ multiplex PCR, and TCRdb kept only the in-frame ones, dropping some. Among 150,000 to 200,000 clones listed, 80% to 90% were seen once. The sequencing input was peripheral blood. Receptors were obtained from an elderly woman with acute or convalescent COVID-19.

This chain joins TRBV5-5 and TRBJ1-2; 7 bases are a match to TRBD1. The V gene end was trimmed by 0 bases and the J gene end by 0 bases; junction bases not matched to a gene: 2. The CDR3 contains 15 residues. Per germline, CDR1 SGHKS and CDR2 YYEKEE (reference sequence). CDR3 bases: TGTGCCAGCAGCTTGGCTGGACAGGCTAACTATGGCTACACCTTC. It encodes CASSLAGQANYGYTF.

The V gene is TRBV3-1 (or the pseudogene TRBV3-2), the J gene TRBJ2-2, with D perhaps TRBD2 (6 bases). The V end was cut by 0 bases, the J end by 6 bases, with 17 bases between. Germline V gene lookup returns CDR1 LGHDT and CDR2 YNNKEL (reference sequence). This CDR3 has 17 amino acids. Here the CDR3 DNA reads TGTGCCAGCAGCCAAGACCCCCGGCCAGGCGGGGCCGGGGAGCTGTTTTTT. Translated, it gives CASSQDPRPGGAGELFF.

This chain uses TRBV24-1 with TRBJ2-5; 8 bases are shared with TRBD2. The CDR3 runs to 16 residues. CDR1 KGHDR and CDR2 SFDVKD come from the germline V gene. The V and J ends lost 5 bases and 1 base, in that order; junction bases with no gene match: 8. The DNA of the CDR3 is TGTGCCACCAGTGGTGACACTAGCGGTTTCCAAGAGACCCAGTACTTC. Its translation is CATSGDTSGFQETQYF.

This rearrangement joins TRBV10-1 to TRBJ2-1; 13 bases are shared with TRBD2. V lost 5 bases, J lost 14 bases, and 6 bases stayed unmatched. The CDR3 has 13 residues. From germline, CDR1 is WNHNN and CDR2 SYGVQD (reference sequence). This chain's CDR3 is CASSPGLAGIEFF. The CDR3 region has the DNA TGCGCCAGCAGTCCGGGACTAGCGGGAATCGAGTTCTTC.

The chain links TRBV11-3 to TRBJ2-3; 8 bases map to TRBD2. The CDR3 consists of 15 residues. Germline V lookup: CDR1 SGHNT, CDR2 YENEEA. The junction had 1 base not matched to a gene; V was cut back by 2 bases and J by 0 bases. CDR3 nucleotides: TGTGCCAGCAGCTTAAGCGGGGGTAGCACAGATACGCAGTATTTT. This codes for CASSLSGGSTDTQYF.

The chain recombines TRBV11-2 with TRBJ2-7; the match to TRBD1 covers 10 bases. Germline values: CDR1 SGHAT, CDR2 FQNNGV. J gave up 4 bases and V 7 bases, and 7 bases lay outside the gene matches. This CDR3 comprises 14 residues. The DNA for the CDR3 is TGTGCCAGCACCGGGACAGGGGCTGGTTACGAGCAGTACTTC. Encoded protein: CASTGTGAGYEQYF. Filled out from reference TRBV11-2 and TRBJ2-7, the complete variable domain reads EAGVAQSPRYKIIEKRQSVAFWCNPISGHATLYWYQQILGQGPKLLIQFQNNGVVDDSQLPKDRFSAERLKGVDSTLKIQPAKLEDSAVYLCASTGTGAGYEQYFGPGTRLTVT.

The CDR3 loop is CASSVASGNYGYTF. The DNA of the CDR3 is TGTGCCAGCAGTGTAGCCAGTGGGAACTATGGCTACACCTTC. The chain uses TRBV6-4 and TRBJ1-2; no clear D. The CDR3 runs to 14 residues. In germline, CDR1 is MRHNA, CDR2 SNTAGT. V was shortened by 4 bases and J by 2 bases, with 11 bases between the two germline ends.

The chain carries TRBV30 and TRBJ2-2; 11 nucleotides agree with TRBD2. This CDR3 has 17 amino acids. CDR1 is GTSNPN, CDR2 SVGIG, per germline (reference sequence). The trim removed 1 base at V and 4 bases at J, leaving 8 bases unmatched. The CDR3 here is CAWSDVLAGGRTGELFF. In DNA, the CDR3 is TGTGCCTGGAGTGATGTTCTAGCGGGGGGTCGCACCGGGGAGCTGTTTTTT. The full variable domain, completed using reference TRBV30 and TRBJ2-2, is SQTIHQWPATLVQPVGSPLSLECTVEGTSNPNLYWYRQAAGRGLQLLFYSVGIGQISSEVPQNLSASRPQDRQFILSSKKLLLSDSGFYLCAWSDVLAGGRTGELFFGEGSRLTVL.

This clone was detected only once. The chain has TRBV2 and TRBJ1-1, with TRBD1 identical over 10 bases. The CDR3 contains 15 residues. V lost 5 bases to trimming and J lost 4 bases; unmatched junction nucleotides: 7. The germline gives CDR1 SNHLY, CDR2 FYNNEI. The CDR3 sequence: CASSSHRTGGTEAFF. The CDR3 DNA is TGTGCCAGCAGTTCCCACCGGACAGGGGGCACTGAAGCTTTCTTT. The entire variable domain, with the rest obtained from reference TRBV2 and TRBJ1-1, is as follows: EPEVTQTPSHQVTQMGQEVILRCVPISNHLYFYWYRQILGQKVEFLVSFYNNEISEKSEIFDDQFSVERPDGSNFTLKIRSTKLEDSAMYFCASSSHRTGGTEAFFGQGTRLTVV.

The chain employs TRBV11-2 and TRBJ2-1; 7 nucleotides align to TRBD2. Germline CDR1 is SGHAT and CDR2 is FQNNGV. V was clipped by 1 base and J by 4 bases; unmatched bases: 4. The length of the CDR3 is 15 residues. The CDR3 DNA is TGTGCCAGCAGCTTAGGGGCTAGCGGTTACAATGAGCAGTTCTTC. Amino acids: CASSLGASGYNEQFF.

This chain links TRBV11-2 with TRBJ2-2; tentatively, D is TRBD2 (6 bases). Germline CDR1 is SGHAT and CDR2 is FQNNGV. With 4 bases removed from V and 5 bases from J, the gap between germline ends came to 17 bases. This CDR3 region has 16 residues. CDR3 in DNA: TGTGCCAGCAGCTCCCTTCTAGCGATAACTACCGGGGAGCTGTTTTTT. As protein: CASSSLLAITTGELFF.

V gene TRBV29-1 combines with J gene TRBJ2-5, with a tentative D call TRBD2 (7 bases). Between the trimmed V and J ends, which lost 7 bases and 7 bases, there was a span of 25 bases. The germline V gene encodes CDR1 SQVTM and CDR2 ANQGSEA. This CDR3 is 15 amino acids long. CDR3 protein: CSANIGGGGGGTQYF. The CDR3 bases are TGCAGCGCCAACATCGGCGGAGGGGGAGGGGGGACCCAGTACTTC.

This clone was observed a handful of times. The chain combines TRBV5-6 with TRBJ2-2, with TRBD1 identical over 7 bases. J gave up 6 bases and V 2 bases, and 4 bases lay outside the gene matches. This CDR3 comprises 14 residues. The germline CDR1 and CDR2 sequences are SGHDT and YYEEEE. The CDR3 loop is CASSFGTVAGELFF. CDR3 nucleotide sequence: TGTGCCAGCAGCTTTGGGACAGTCGCCGGGGAGCTGTTTTTT.

The gene calls are TRBV29-1 and TRBJ2-5; 12 bases agree with TRBD2. The trim removed 5 bases at V and 2 bases at J, leaving 6 bases unmatched. This CDR3 is built from 15 residues. From germline, CDR1 is SQVTM and CDR2 ANQGSEA. CDR3 region: CSVRKTSGRQETQYF. The CDR3 region has the DNA TGCAGCGTTCGGAAGACTAGCGGGAGACAAGAGACCCAGTACTTC.

This sequence joins TRBV7-9 and TRBJ1-3, with 8 bases identical to TRBD1. Germline CDR1 reads SEHNR; CDR2 reads FQNEAQ (reference sequence). J was trimmed by 9 bases and V by 2 bases; bases with no gene match: 15. The CDR3 runs to 17 residues. The CDR3 DNA reads TGTGCCAGCAGCTTACCTCCAGGGGGCCCTTCCCTTGGCACCATATATTTT. It encodes CASSLPPGGPSLGTIYF.

The chain combines TRBV2 with TRBJ2-5; 8 bases agree with TRBD2. This CDR3 is 15 amino acids long. V lost 6 bases to trimming and J lost 5 bases; unmatched junction nucleotides: 11. CDR1 is SNHLY, CDR2 FYNNEI, per germline. CDR3 protein: CASRQAGGLGETQYF. DNA for the CDR3: TGTGCCAGCAGGCAGGCGGGGGGATTGGGGGAGACCCAGTACTTC.

The chain employs TRBV28 and TRBJ2-1, with D possibly matching TRBD2 (6 bases). Per germline, CDR1 MDHEN and CDR2 SYDVKM. Trimming cost V 6 bases and J 6 bases, with 27 bases left between them. This CDR3 has 18 amino acids. The CDR3, as DNA: TGTGCCAGCAGGACCTTACTGACTAGGGGCCCCCTCAGCAATGAGCAGTTCTTC. It encodes CASRTLLTRGPLSNEQFF.

The chain joins TRBV3-1 (or the pseudogene TRBV3-2) to TRBJ1-1, with D perhaps matching TRBD1 (5 bases). The germline V and J ends were trimmed by 1 base and 4 bases, with 10 bases remaining between them. Per germline, CDR1 LGHDT and CDR2 YNNKEL (reference sequence). This CDR3 region has 14 residues. The DNA for the CDR3 is TGTGCCAGCAGCCAAGTCGCGGGACTCACTGAAGCTTTCTTT. Its protein product is CASSQVAGLTEAFF.

This rearrangement joins TRBV19 to TRBJ1-6; D call uncertain. Germline V gene lookup returns CDR1 LNHDA and CDR2 SQIVND (reference sequence). V lost 6 bases and J 3 bases, leaving 6 bases between the germline ends. The CDR3 runs to 13 residues. The CDR3 DNA reads TGTGCCAGTAGCCCGGGCTATAATTCACCCCTCCACTTT. Encoded protein: CASSPGYNSPLHF.

The chain combines TRBV7-9 with TRBJ2-7; 7 nucleotides agree with TRBD1. V was pared by 5 bases and J by 3 bases, with 13 bases of the junction left unmatched. Germline V gene lookup returns CDR1 SEHNR and CDR2 FQNEAQ (reference sequence). The CDR3 loop spans 16 amino acids. CDR3 protein: CASSPRVGTDYYEQYF. CDR3 nucleotides: TGTGCCAGCAGCCCCCGAGTGGGGACAGACTACTACGAGCAGTACTTC.

The chain recombines TRBV2 with TRBJ1-6, with 9 bases lining up with TRBD1. The CDR3 loop spans 14 amino acids. V lost 8 bases, J lost 5 bases, and 4 bases stayed unmatched. CDR1 and CDR2 (germline): SNHLY, FYNNEI. The CDR3 sequence is CASRRDRDNSPLHF. CDR3 coding DNA: TGTGCCAGCCGCCGGGACAGGGATAATTCACCCCTCCACTTT. Full variable domain (remainder filled in from reference TRBV2 and TRBJ1-6): EPEVTQTPSHQVTQMGQEVILRCVPISNHLYFYWYRQILGQKVEFLVSFYNNEISEKSEIFDDQFSVERPDGSNFTLKIRSTKLEDSAMYFCASRRDRDNSPLHFGNGTRLTVT.

This chain connects TRBV4-1 to TRBJ2-7; 11 nucleotides align to TRBD2. CDR3 length: 18 amino acids. J lost 0 bases, V lost 1 base, and 8 bases had no gene match. Germline lookup yields CDR1 MGHRA and CDR2 YSYEKL. As DNA, the CDR3 is TGCGCCAGCAGCCAAGCGCTTTTAGCGGGAGGGATCTCCTACGAGCAGTACTTC. This codes for CASSQALLAGGISYEQYF.

This chain connects TRBV6-6 to TRBJ2-6, with no clear D. Trimming shortened V by 5 bases and J by 4 bases, and 9 bases separated the two germline ends. The CDR3 loop spans 14 amino acids. From germline, CDR1 is MNHNY and CDR2 SVGAGI (reference sequence). CDR3 coding DNA: TGTGCCAGCAGTATTAAGGAGGGGGCCAACGTCCTGACTTTC. Encoded protein: CASSIKEGANVLTF.

This clone was found once. The genes are TRBV4-2 and TRBJ2-1, with a tentative D call TRBD2 (5 bases). Germline V gene sequence: CDR1 LGHNA, CDR2 YNFKEQ. The V end was cut by 3 bases, the J end by 3 bases, with 15 bases between. This CDR3 spans 16 amino acids. DNA for the CDR3: TGTGCCAGCAGCCAGACCCTCGGCGGGTTCTACAATGAGCAGTTCTTC. This codes for CASSQTLGGFYNEQFF.

This clone was picked up one time. The rearrangement uses TRBV19 and TRBJ1-3; 8 bases fit TRBD1. Germline V gene data show CDR1 as LNHDA and CDR2 as SQIVND (reference sequence). V trimming: 8 bases; J trimming: 2 bases; junction bases outside the gene matches: 2. This CDR3 contains 13 residues. The CDR3 DNA is TGTGCCAGTGAGGACAGGGCTGGAAACACCATATATTTT. This translates into CASEDRAGNTIYF.

The gene calls are TRBV4-3 and TRBJ2-1; 7 bases are shared with TRBD1. Germline values: CDR1 LGHNA, CDR2 YSLEER. This CDR3 contains 14 residues. V dropped 3 bases and J dropped 8; count of bases not matched to a gene: 7. DNA of the CDR3: TGCGCCAGCAGCCACGGGACAGCTTCGGATGAGCAGTTCTTC. Protein product: CASSHGTASDEQFF.

The chain combines TRBV27 with TRBJ1-1; D uncertain. Trimming cost V 6 bases and J 3 bases, with 11 bases left between them. Germline V gives CDR1 MNHEY, CDR2 SMNVEV (reference sequence). The CDR3 consists of 13 residues. CDR3 in amino acids: CASSHRRDTEAFF. Written as DNA, the CDR3 is TGTGCCAGCAGCCACCGGCGGGACACTGAAGCTTTCTTT.

The rearrangement uses TRBV11-3 and TRBJ2-1, with D perhaps TRBD1 (7 bases). The CDR3 has 13 amino acids. Germline values: CDR1 SGHNT, CDR2 YENEEA. Trimming left V 3 bases short and J 8 bases short, with 11 bases between. The DNA for the CDR3 is TGTGCCAGCAGCTTGGAGGGGGCCTATGAGCAGTTCTTC. It codes for CASSLEGAYEQFF.